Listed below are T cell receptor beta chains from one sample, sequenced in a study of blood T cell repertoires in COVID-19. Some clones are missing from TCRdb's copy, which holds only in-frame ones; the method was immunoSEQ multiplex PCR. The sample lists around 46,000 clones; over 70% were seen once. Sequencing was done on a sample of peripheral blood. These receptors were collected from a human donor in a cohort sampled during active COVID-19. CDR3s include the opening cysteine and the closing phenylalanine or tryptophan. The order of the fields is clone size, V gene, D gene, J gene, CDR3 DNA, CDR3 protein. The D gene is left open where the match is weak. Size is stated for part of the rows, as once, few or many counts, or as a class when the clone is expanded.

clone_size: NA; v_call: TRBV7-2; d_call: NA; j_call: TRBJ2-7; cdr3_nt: TGTGCCAGCAGCCTAGAGTCCCGGACTCCCTATCCCTACGAGCAGTACTTC; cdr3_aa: CASSLESRTPYPYEQYF
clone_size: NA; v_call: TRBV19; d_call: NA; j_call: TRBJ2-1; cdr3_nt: TGTGCCAGTAGTATGTCGGGGAGCTCCTACAATGAGCAGTTCTTC; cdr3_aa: CASSMSGSSYNEQFF
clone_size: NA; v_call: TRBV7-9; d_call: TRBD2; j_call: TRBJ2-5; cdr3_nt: TGTGCCAGCAGGGGACTACTTGGGGATCAAGAGACCCAGTACTTC; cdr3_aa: CASRGLLGDQETQYF
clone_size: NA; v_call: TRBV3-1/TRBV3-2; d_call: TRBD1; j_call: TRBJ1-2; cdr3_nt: TGTGCCAGCAGCCAAGACGGACAGGAACACGCCCTAAACTATGGCTACACCTTC; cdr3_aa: CASSQDGQEHALNYGYTF
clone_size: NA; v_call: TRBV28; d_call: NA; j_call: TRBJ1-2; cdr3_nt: TGTGCCAGCAGTTCACCGACAGGTTATTATGGCTACACCTTC; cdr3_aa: CASSSPTGYYGYTF
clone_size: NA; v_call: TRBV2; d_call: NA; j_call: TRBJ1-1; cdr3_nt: TGTGCCAGCGACAGAGGGAACACTGAAGCTTTCTTT; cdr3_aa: CASDRGNTEAFF
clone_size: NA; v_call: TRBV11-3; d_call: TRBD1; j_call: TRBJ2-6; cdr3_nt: TGTGCCAGCAGCTTAGGGCCCGGGACAGGGGCTGGGGCCAACGTCCTGACTTTC; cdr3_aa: CASSLGPGTGAGANVLTF
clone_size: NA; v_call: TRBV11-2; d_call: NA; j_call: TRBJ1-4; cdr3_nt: TGTGCCAGCAGCTCTCCGGACGGGATTACCAATGAAAAACTGTTTTTT; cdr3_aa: CASSSPDGITNEKLFF
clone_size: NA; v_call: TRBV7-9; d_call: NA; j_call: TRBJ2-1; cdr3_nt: TGTGCCAGCAGCTTATCTCTTAGCAATGAGCAGTTCTTC; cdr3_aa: CASSLSLSNEQFF
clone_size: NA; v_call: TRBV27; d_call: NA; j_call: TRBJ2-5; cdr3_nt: TGTGCCAGCAGCGAGTGGTACCAAGAGACCCAGTACTTC; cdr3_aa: CASSEWYQETQYF
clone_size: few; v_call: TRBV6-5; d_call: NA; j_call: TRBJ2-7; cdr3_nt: TGTGCCCTAGACAGTGGTGATTTACGATTGCAGTACTTC; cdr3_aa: CALDSGDLRLQYF
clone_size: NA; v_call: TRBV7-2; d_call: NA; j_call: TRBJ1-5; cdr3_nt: TGTGCCAGCAGCTCAGGTGGGTTTGGACAGCCCCAGCATTTT; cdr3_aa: CASSSGGFGQPQHF
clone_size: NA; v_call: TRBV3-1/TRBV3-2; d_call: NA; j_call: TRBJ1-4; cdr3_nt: TGTGCCAGCAGCAAAATTAGGACAGAAAAACTGTTTTTT; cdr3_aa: CASSKIRTEKLFF
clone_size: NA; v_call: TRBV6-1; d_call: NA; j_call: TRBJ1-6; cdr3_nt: TGTGCCAGCAGTGAACACTCACTGATTAATTCACCCCTCCACTTT; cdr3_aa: CASSEHSLINSPLHF
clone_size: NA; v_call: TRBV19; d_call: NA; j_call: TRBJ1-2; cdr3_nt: TGTGCCACGGGCAGGAGGGGCTACACCTTC; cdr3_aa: CATGRRGYTF
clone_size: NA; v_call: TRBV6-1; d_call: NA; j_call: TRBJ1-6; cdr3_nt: TGTGCCAGCAGTGAATTAAGGAGAGAATGGTATAATTCACCCCTCCACTTT; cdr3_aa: CASSELRREWYNSPLHF
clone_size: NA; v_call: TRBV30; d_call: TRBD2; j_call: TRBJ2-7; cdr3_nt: TGTGCCTGGGGACTAGCGGGGGTGCTCGAGCAGTACTTC; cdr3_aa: CAWGLAGVLEQYF
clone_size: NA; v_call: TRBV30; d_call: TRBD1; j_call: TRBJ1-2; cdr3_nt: TGTGCCTGTGGTGGGCAGGGGGCTTTGGGTGGCTACACCTTC; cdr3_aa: CACGGQGALGGYTF
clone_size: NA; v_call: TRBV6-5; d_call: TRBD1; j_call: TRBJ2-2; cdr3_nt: TGTGCCAGCAGTAGGGGGCGCCACACCGGGGAGCTGTTTTTT; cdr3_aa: CASSRGRHTGELFF
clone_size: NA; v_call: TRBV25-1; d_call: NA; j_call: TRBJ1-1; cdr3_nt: TGTGCCAGCAGCGGGGGGAACACTGAAGCTTTCTTT; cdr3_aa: CASSGGNTEAFF
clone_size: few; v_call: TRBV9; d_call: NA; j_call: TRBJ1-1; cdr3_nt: TGTGCCAGCAGCGTCCGGCAGGAAAGTGGGGCTTTCTTT; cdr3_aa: CASSVRQESGAFF
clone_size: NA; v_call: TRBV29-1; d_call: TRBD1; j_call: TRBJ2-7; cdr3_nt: TGCAGCGTAATCAGGGACAGCTACGAGCAGTACTTC; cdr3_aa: CSVIRDSYEQYF
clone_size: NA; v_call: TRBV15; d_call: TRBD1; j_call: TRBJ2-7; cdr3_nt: TGTGCCACCAGCAGAGCCCGGGACAGCTACGAGCAGTACTTC; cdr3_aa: CATSRARDSYEQYF
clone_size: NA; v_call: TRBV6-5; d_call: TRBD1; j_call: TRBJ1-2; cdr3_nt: TGCCCTCACCGAGGGACAGCCACATCGAGCTATGGCTACACCTTC; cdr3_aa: CPHRGTATSSYGYTF
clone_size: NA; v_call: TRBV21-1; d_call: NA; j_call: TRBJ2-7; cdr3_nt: TGTGCCAGCAGGGAGGGACAGGGTTCCGCCTACGAGCAGTACTTC; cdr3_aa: CASREGQGSAYEQYF
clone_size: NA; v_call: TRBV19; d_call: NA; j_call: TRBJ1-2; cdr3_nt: TGTGCCAGTAGTACCCGACAGGCACCACTTGGAGGCTACACCTTC; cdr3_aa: CASSTRQAPLGGYTF
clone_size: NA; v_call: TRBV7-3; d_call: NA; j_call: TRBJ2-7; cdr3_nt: TGTGCCAGCAGCCAACTGCGGGATTTGCCCTACGAGCAGTACTTC; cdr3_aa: CASSQLRDLPYEQYF
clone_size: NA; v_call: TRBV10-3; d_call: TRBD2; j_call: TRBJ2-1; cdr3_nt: TGTGCCATCAGTGACCCGGGGGGGCCTTTAGACCTCTACAATGAGCAGTTCTTC; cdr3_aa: CAISDPGGPLDLYNEQFF
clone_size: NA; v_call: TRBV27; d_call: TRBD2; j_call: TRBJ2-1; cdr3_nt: TGTGCCAGCAGTTTCGCTAGCGGGACCCCTGGTGAGCAGTTCTTC; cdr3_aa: CASSFASGTPGEQFF
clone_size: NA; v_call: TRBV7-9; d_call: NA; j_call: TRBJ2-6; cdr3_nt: TGTGCCAGCAGCCCCAGGTCAGGGTCTGGGGCCAACGTCCTGACTTTC; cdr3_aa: CASSPRSGSGANVLTF
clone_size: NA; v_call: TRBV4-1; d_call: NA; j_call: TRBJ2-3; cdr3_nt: TGCGCCAGCAGCCAAGAAGGGGTCTCAAATACGCAGTATTTT; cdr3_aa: CASSQEGVSNTQYF
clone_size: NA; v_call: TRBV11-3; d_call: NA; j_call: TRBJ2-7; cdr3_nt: TGTGCCAGCAGCTCGCGAACTACACGACGAACCTACGAGCAGTACTTC; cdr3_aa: CASSSRTTRRTYEQYF
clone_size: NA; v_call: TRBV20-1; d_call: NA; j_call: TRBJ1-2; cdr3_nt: TGCAGTGTGCGGGGGAACTATGGCTACACCTTC; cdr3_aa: CSVRGNYGYTF